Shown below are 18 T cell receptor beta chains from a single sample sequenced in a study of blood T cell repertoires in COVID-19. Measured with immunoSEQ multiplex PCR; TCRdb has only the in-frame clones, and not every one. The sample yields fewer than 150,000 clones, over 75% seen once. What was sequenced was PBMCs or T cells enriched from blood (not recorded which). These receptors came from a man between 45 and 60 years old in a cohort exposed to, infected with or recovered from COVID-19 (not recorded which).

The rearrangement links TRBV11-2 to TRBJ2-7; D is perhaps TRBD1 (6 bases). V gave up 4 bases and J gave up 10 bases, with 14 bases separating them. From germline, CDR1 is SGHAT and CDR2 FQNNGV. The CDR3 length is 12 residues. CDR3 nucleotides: TGTGCCAGCAGCTCCCAAGGACAGTCTCAGTACTTC. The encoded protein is CASSSQGQSQYF. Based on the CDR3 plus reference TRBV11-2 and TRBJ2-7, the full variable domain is EAGVAQSPRYKIIEKRQSVAFWCNPISGHATLYWYQQILGQGPKLLIQFQNNGVVDDSQLPKDRFSAERLKGVDSTLKIQPAKLEDSAVYLCASSSQGQSQYFGPGTRLTVT.

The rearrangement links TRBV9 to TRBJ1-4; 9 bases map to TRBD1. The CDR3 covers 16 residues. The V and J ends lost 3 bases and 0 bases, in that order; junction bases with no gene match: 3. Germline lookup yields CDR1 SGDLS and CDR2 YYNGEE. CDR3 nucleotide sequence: TGTGCCAGCAGCGCCGGGACAGGGACAACTAATGAAAAACTGTTTTTT. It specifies CASSAGTGTTNEKLFF.

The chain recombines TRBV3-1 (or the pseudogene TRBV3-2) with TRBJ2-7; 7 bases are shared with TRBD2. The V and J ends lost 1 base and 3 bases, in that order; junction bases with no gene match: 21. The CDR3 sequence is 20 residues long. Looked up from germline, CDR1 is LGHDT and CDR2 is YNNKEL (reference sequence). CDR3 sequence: CASSQGGRGRTNSGVYEQYF. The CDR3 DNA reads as TGTGCCAGCAGCCAAGGGGGTCGCGGGAGAACCAATAGCGGTGTCTACGAGCAGTACTTC.

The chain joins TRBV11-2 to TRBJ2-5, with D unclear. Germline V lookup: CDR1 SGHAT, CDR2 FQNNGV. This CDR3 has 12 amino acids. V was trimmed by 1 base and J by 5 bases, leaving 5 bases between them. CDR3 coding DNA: TGTGCCAGCAGCTTAGGGGCGGAGACCCAGTACTTC. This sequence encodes CASSLGAETQYF.

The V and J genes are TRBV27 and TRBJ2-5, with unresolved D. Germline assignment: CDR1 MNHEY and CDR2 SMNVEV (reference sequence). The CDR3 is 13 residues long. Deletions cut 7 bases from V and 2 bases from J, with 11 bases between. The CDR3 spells CASNRRQQETQYF. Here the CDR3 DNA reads TGTGCCAGCAATCGCAGACAACAAGAGACCCAGTACTTC.

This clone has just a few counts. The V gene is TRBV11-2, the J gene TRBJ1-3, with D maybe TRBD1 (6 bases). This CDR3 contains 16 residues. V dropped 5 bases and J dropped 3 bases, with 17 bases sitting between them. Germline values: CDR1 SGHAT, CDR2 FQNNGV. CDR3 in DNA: TGTGCCAGCAGCCCAGTCGCGGGGGCCGGTGGAAACACCATATATTTT. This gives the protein CASSPVAGAGGNTIYF.

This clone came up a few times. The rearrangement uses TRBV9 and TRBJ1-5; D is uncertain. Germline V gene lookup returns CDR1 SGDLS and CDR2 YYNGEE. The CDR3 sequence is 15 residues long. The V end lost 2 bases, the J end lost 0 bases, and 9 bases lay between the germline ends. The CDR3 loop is CASSVSVDSNQPQHF. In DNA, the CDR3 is TGTGCCAGCAGCGTGAGCGTAGATAGCAATCAGCCCCAGCATTTT.

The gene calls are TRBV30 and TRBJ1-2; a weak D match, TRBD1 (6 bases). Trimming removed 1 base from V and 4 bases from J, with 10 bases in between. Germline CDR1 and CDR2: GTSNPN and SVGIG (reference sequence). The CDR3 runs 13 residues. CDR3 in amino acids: CAWSEEDSYGYTF. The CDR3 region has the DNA TGTGCCTGGAGTGAGGAGGACAGCTATGGCTACACCTTC.

DNA of the CDR3: TGTGCCAGCAGTTCCCCGGGACAGGGAGGGAATGAGCAGTTCTTC. It codes for CASSSPGQGGNEQFF. The V call is TRBV28, the J call TRBJ2-1; 9 bases line up with TRBD1. Trimming removed 4 bases from V and 7 bases from J; junction bases left unmatched: 8. This CDR3 has 15 residues. From germline, CDR1 is MDHEN and CDR2 SYDVKM.

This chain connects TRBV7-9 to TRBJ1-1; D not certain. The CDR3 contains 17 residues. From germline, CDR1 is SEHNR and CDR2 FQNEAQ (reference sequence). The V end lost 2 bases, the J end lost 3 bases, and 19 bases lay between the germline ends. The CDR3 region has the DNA TGTGCCAGCAGCTTACCGGATGGAGTTACGTGGGACACTGAAGCTTTCTTT. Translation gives CASSLPDGVTWDTEAFF.

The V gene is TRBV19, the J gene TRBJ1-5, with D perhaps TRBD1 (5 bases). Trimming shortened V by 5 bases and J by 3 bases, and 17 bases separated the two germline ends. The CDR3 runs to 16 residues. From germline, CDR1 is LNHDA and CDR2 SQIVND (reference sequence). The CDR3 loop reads CASSPLGGADNQPQHF. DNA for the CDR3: TGTGCCAGTAGTCCCCTCGGGGGTGCGGACAATCAGCCCCAGCATTTT.

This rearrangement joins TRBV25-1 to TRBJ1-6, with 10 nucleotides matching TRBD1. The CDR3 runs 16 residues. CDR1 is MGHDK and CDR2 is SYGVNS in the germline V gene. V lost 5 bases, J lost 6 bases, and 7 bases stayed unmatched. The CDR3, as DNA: TGTGCCAGCAGTAAACCCGGGACAGGGGCTAATTCACCCCTCCACTTT. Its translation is CASSKPGTGANSPLHF.

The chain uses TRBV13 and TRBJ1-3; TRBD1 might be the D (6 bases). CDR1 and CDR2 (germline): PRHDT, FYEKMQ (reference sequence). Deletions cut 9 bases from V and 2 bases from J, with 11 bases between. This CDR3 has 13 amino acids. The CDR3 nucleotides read TGTGCCAGTCGTAGGACAGCTGGAAACACCATATATTTT. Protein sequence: CASRRTAGNTIYF.

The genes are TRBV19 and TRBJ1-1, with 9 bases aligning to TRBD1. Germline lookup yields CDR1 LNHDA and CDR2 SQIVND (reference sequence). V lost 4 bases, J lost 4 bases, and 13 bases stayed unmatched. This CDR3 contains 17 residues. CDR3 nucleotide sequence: TGTGCCAGTAGTAAGTCACAGGGGGCGGGGTTGACCACTGAAGCTTTCTTT. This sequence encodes CASSKSQGAGLTTEAFF.

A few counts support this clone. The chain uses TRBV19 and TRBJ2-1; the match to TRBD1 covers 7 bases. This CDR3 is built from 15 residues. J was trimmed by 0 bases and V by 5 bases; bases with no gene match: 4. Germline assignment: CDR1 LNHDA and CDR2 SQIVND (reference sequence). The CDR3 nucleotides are TGTGCCAGTAGTGAGGACAGGAGCTCCTACAATGAGCAGTTCTTC. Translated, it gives CASSEDRSSYNEQFF.

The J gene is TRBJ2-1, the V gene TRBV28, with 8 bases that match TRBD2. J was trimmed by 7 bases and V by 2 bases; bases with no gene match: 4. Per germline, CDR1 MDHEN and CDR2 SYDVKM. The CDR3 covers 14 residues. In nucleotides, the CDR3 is TGTGCCAGCAGTTTAAGCGGGAGTCAAAATGAGCAGTTCTTC. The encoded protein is CASSLSGSQNEQFF.

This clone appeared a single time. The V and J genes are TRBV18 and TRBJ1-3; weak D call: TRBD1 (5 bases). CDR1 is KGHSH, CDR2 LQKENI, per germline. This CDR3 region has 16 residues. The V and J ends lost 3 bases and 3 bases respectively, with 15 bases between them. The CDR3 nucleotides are TGTGCCAGCTCACCCTCTCAGGGATGGGGTGGAAACACCATATATTTT. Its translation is CASSPSQGWGGNTIYF.

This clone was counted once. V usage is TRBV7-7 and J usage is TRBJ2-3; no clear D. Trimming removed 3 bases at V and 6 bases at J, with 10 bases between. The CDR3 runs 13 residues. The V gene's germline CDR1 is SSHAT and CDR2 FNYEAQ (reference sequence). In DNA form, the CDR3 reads TGTGCCAGCAGCTTTGGGCAGAGCGATACGCAGTATTTT. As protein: CASSFGQSDTQYF.